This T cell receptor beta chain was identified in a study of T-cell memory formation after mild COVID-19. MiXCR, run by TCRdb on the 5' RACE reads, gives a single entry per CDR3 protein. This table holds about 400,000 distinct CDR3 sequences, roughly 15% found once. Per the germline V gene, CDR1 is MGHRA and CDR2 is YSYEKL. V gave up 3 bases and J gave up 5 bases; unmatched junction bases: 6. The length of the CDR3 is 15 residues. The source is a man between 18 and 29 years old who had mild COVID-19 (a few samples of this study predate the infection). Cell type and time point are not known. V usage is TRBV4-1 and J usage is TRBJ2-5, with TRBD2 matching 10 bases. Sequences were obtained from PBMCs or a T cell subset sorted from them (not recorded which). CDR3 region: CASSQGLARRETQYF. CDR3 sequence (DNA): TGCGCCAGCAGCCAGGGACTAGCGAGGCGTGAGACCCAGTACTTC.